These T cell receptor beta chains were read from a single sample in a study of blood T cell repertoires in COVID-19. Repertoires were generated with immunoSEQ multiplex PCR, while TCRdb's copy carries only in-frame clones and drops some. Among around 200,000 clones listed, 83% were seen once. Sequencing input: peripheral blood. These receptors were taken from a woman in her thirties or forties with active or convalescent COVID-19. Both conserved end residues are part of each CDR3. The D gene is left open where the match is weak. Clone size, where shown, is once, few, many, or a class for clones that have expanded.

clone_size	d_call	v_call	j_call	cdr3_aa	cdr3_nt
NA	NA	TRBV11-3	TRBJ1-3	CASSLESLSGNTIYF	TGTGCCAGCAGCTTAGAATCACTCTCTGGAAACACCATATATTTT
NA	NA	TRBV20-1	TRBJ2-2	CSAGQPGELFF	TGCAGTGCTGGCCAACCCGGGGAGCTGTTTTTT
once	TRBD1	TRBV7-9	TRBJ1-5	CASSLDRGDHNQPQHF	TGTGCCAGCAGCTTGGACAGGGGCGATCATAATCAGCCCCAGCATTTT
NA	NA	TRBV3-1/TRBV3-2	TRBJ1-4	CASSKGQFATNEKLFF	TGTGCCAGCAGCAAAGGACAGTTTGCAACTAATGAAAAACTGTTTTTT
once	NA	TRBV11-2	TRBJ1-6	CASSFRRSTNSPLHF	TGTGCCAGCAGCTTCCGGCGGTCCACTAATTCACCCCTCCACTTT
NA	NA	TRBV6-1	TRBJ2-7	CASSEIAYEQYF	TGTGCCAGCAGTGAAATAGCCTACGAGCAGTACTTC
NA	NA	TRBV7-9	TRBJ2-1	CASSSYRNEQFF	TGTGCCAGCAGCTCCTACAGAAATGAGCAGTTCTTC
NA	NA	TRBV18	TRBJ2-2	CASSPSGTTNTGELFF	TGTGCCAGCTCACCTTCCGGGACAACGAACACCGGGGAGCTGTTTTTT
NA	NA	TRBV28	TRBJ2-7	CASRSYQGTLHYEQYF	TGTGCCAGCAGGAGCTACCAGGGTACCCTCCACTACGAGCAGTACTTC
NA	NA	TRBV19	TRBJ1-1	CASNWAGNTEAFF	TGTGCCAGTAATTGGGCGGGGAACACTGAAGCTTTCTTT
NA	TRBD2	TRBV28	TRBJ2-3	CASSHSGGGFTDTQYF	TGTGCCAGCAGTCATAGCGGGGGGGGCTTCACAGATACGCAGTATTTT
once	NA	TRBV20-1	TRBJ2-5	CSAYQETQYF	TGCAGTGCCTACCAAGAGACCCAGTACTTC
NA	NA	TRBV2	TRBJ1-5	CASSESAGANNQPQHF	TGTGCCAGCAGTGAATCCGCAGGGGCGAACAATCAGCCCCAGCATTTT
NA	NA	TRBV6-5	TRBJ2-1	CASSPPSRANEQFF	TGTGCCAGCAGTCCCCCGTCCAGGGCAAATGAGCAGTTCTTC
once	NA	TRBV12-2	TRBJ2-1	CASRLKGRNEQFF	TGTGCAAGTCGCTTAAAAGGCAGGAATGAGCAGTTCTTC
NA	NA	TRBV5-1	TRBJ1-6	CASSLQGLDSPLHF	TGCGCCAGCAGCCTACAGGGTTTAGACTCACCCCTCCACTTT
few	TRBD1	TRBV10-3	TRBJ2-7	CAIRLTGESYEQYF	TGTGCCATCAGACTGACAGGGGAATCCTACGAGCAGTACTTC
NA	NA	TRBV30	TRBJ1-5	CAWSLQGQPQHF	TGTGCCTGGAGTCTCCAGGGACAACCCCAGCATTTT
NA	NA	TRBV19	TRBJ2-5	CASSIGRGVLQGTQYF	TGTGCCAGTAGTATCGGGCGCGGAGTCCTCCAGGGGACCCAGTACTTC
NA	NA	TRBV12-3/TRBV12-4	TRBJ1-1	CASSRSGKTEAFF	TGTGCCAGCAGCCGTTCAGGGAAGACTGAAGCTTTCTTT
NA	TRBD2	TRBV30	TRBJ2-1	CAWGGERDGNEQFF	TGTGCCTGGGGGGGGGAGCGGGACGGGAATGAGCAGTTCTTC
NA	TRBD1	TRBV30	TRBJ1-4	CAWTGGTTNEKLFF	TGTGCCTGGACAGGGGGCACCACTAATGAAAAACTGTTTTTT
few	NA	TRBV4-1	TRBJ2-7	CASSQGPSSYEQYF	TGCGCCAGCAGCCAGGGTCCTAGCTCCTACGAGCAGTACTTC
NA	NA	TRBV7-9	TRBJ2-2	CASSLQGQNTGELFF	TGTGCCAGCAGCTTACAGGGCCAGAACACCGGGGAGCTGTTTTTT
NA	NA	TRBV11-3	TRBJ2-4	CASSFSSAKNIQYF	TGTGCCAGCAGCTTTTCCTCGGCCAAAAACATTCAGTACTTC
NA	TRBD1	TRBV5-1	TRBJ1-1	CASSRLGTDNTEAFF	TGCGCCAGCAGCCGTCTAGGGACAGATAACACTGAAGCTTTCTTT
NA	TRBD1	TRBV12-3/TRBV12-4	TRBJ1-1	CASMLTGGTEAFF	TGTGCCAGCATGCTGACAGGGGGCACTGAAGCTTTCTTT
NA	NA	TRBV19	TRBJ2-7	CASAGGLYEQYF	TGTGCCAGTGCTGGGGGACTCTACGAGCAGTACTTC
NA	TRBD1	TRBV5-1	TRBJ2-5	CASSDTGQVQETQYF	TGCGCCAGCAGCGACACGGGACAGGTTCAAGAGACCCAGTACTTC
NA	TRBD2	TRBV4-1	TRBJ2-5	CASSQETLAGGLQETQYF	TGCGCCAGCAGCCAAGAGACACTAGCGGGGGGTCTTCAAGAGACCCAGTACTTC
NA	TRBD2	TRBV6-2/TRBV6-3	TRBJ2-7	CASSRKRGALISSYEQYF	TGTGCCAGCAGTAGGAAGCGGGGGGCGTTAATTTCATCCTACGAGCAGTACTTC
once	TRBD1	TRBV5-1	TRBJ1-6	CASSLGQGAHSPLHF	TGCGCCAGCAGCTTGGGCCAGGGGGCTCATTCACCCCTCCACTTT
NA	NA	TRBV21-1	TRBJ2-7	CASSKDRNSLRDEQYF	TGTGCCAGCAGCAAAGATCGAAACAGCTTGAGGGACGAGCAGTACTTC
NA	NA	TRBV5-1	TRBJ1-1	CASSFRRGGLNTEAFF	TGCGCCAGCAGCTTCCGACGAGGAGGCCTGAACACTGAAGCTTTCTTT
NA	TRBD1	TRBV28	TRBJ1-5	CASRGGSNQPQHF	TGTGCCAGCAGAGGGGGCTCCAATCAGCCCCAGCATTTT
NA	NA	TRBV7-6	TRBJ2-1	CASSSPRLWSNNEQFF	TGTGCCAGCAGCTCCCCTAGATTATGGTCAAACAATGAGCAGTTCTTC
NA	TRBD1	TRBV9	TRBJ1-6	CASSVWTGLNSPLHF	TGTGCCAGCAGCGTCTGGACAGGGCTTAATTCACCCCTCCACTTT
NA	TRBD2	TRBV6-5	TRBJ2-1	CASRAPGLADNEQFF	TGTGCCAGCAGGGCTCCGGGACTAGCGGACAATGAGCAGTTCTTC
NA	TRBD2	TRBV7-6	TRBJ2-7	CASSRASLGGAYEQYF	TGTGCCAGCAGCAGGGCGAGCCTGGGGGGGGCCTACGAGCAGTACTTC
once	NA	TRBV24-1	TRBJ2-7	CATSRAGEQYF	TGTGCCACCAGTCGAGCAGGCGAGCAGTACTTC
NA	TRBD1	TRBV2	TRBJ2-7	CAGSDRTYEQYF	TGTGCCGGATCGGACAGGACCTACGAGCAGTACTTC
NA	NA	TRBV6-5	TRBJ1-6	CASSGRGNSPLHF	TGTGCCAGCTCGGGACGGGGGAATTCACCCCTCCACTTT
NA	TRBD1	TRBV19	TRBJ1-5	CATSGTGMGNQPQHF	TGTGCCACTTCCGGGACAGGGATGGGCAATCAGCCCCAGCATTTT
NA	NA	TRBV10-3	TRBJ1-1	CAISDYTEAFF	TGTGCCATCAGTGACTACACTGAAGCTTTCTTT
NA	NA	TRBV12-3/TRBV12-4	TRBJ1-5	CASSSLPNQPQHF	TGTGCCAGCAGTTCACTCCCCAATCAGCCCCAGCATTTT
few	NA	TRBV9	TRBJ1-1	CASSVGAGLNTEAFF	TGTGCCAGCAGCGTAGGGGCAGGGTTGAACACTGAAGCTTTCTTT
NA	TRBD1	TRBV7-2	TRBJ2-1	CASSSHGTAGEQFF	TGTGCCAGCAGCTCCCACGGGACAGCTGGTGAGCAGTTCTTC
NA	TRBD1	TRBV11-3	TRBJ1-4	CASSTRDRLNEKLFF	TGTGCCAGCAGCACCCGGGACAGACTTAATGAAAAACTGTTTTTT
NA	TRBD1	TRBV6-5	TRBJ1-2	CASSLQGHGYTF	TGTGCCAGCAGTCTACAGGGGCATGGCTACACCTTC
NA	NA	TRBV5-5	TRBJ2-3	CASSRGGNTDTQYF	TGTGCCAGCAGCAGGGGAGGAAACACAGATACGCAGTATTTT
few	NA	TRBV18	TRBJ2-7	CASSPSPVSYEQYF	TGTGCCAGCTCACCGTCCCCAGTCTCCTACGAGCAGTACTTC
NA	TRBD2	TRBV3-1/TRBV3-2	TRBJ2-1	CASSLGTSGSYNEQFF	TGTGCCAGCAGCCTCGGGACTAGCGGGAGTTACAATGAGCAGTTCTTC
few	TRBD1	TRBV5-1	TRBJ1-1	CASSLGTANTEAFF	TGCGCCAGCAGCCTCGGGACAGCCAACACTGAAGCTTTCTTT